These 16 T cell receptor beta chains came from one sample sequenced in a study of graft-versus-host responses after intestinal transplantation. These receptors have no known antigen. Data came from immunoSEQ multiplex PCR; TCRdb stores just in-frame clones and leaves some out. The table has about 85,000 clones, roughly four fifths seen once. The sample in question was unstimulated CD8+ T cells sorted from spleen or lymph node cells, obtained before intestinal transplant. These receptor sequences come from a human donor who received an intestinal transplant.

J is TRBJ2-7 and V is TRBV7-6; 13 bases align to TRBD2. CDR1 SGHVS and CDR2 FNYEAQ come from the germline V gene. The V segment lost 5 bases and the J segment 2 bases; nucleotides outside the gene matches: 3. CDR3 size: 15 residues. The CDR3 protein is CASSPGTSGTYEQYF. CDR3 bases: TGTGCCAGCAGCCCCGGGACTAGCGGGACCTACGAGCAGTACTTC.

This clone turned up a few times. J is TRBJ2-5 and V is TRBV7-3; D ambiguous. The J call may be mistaken, given a closer DNA end match to TRBJ2-7. CDR1 and CDR2 (germline): SGHTA, FQGTGA. The CDR3 spans 15 residues. The CDR3 nucleotides read TGTGCCAGCAGCCCCCCGTTTGGGCCAACCTACGAGCAGTACTTC. Encoded protein: CASSPPFGPTYEQYF.

This chain connects TRBV2 to TRBJ2-3; TRBD1 might be the D (7 bases). The CDR3 is made up of 15 amino acids. V dropped 7 bases and J dropped 1 base, with 15 bases sitting between them. CDR1 is SNHLY, CDR2 FYNNEI, per germline. This chain's CDR3 is CASKLQGGGTDTQYF. In DNA form, the CDR3 reads TGTGCCAGCAAACTTCAGGGGGGAGGCACAGATACGCAGTATTTT.

The genes are TRBV11-3 and TRBJ2-3; 8 bases map to TRBD2. The germline V gene has CDR1 SGHNT and CDR2 YENEEA. The V segment lost 5 bases and the J segment 0 bases; nucleotides outside the gene matches: 10. The CDR3 has 17 amino acids. CDR3 amino acids: CASSLGPSGPSTDTQYF. The CDR3 nucleotides read TGTGCCAGCAGCCTAGGTCCTAGCGGGCCCAGCACAGATACGCAGTATTTT.

The V and J genes are TRBV27 and TRBJ2-1; the D gene is possibly TRBD1 (5 bases). This CDR3 spans 14 amino acids. Germline V gene sequence: CDR1 MNHEY, CDR2 SMNVEV (reference sequence). The V end was cut by 3 bases, the J end by 5 bases, with 11 bases between. The CDR3 sequence is CASSLAGINNEQFF. The CDR3 coding sequence is TGTGCCAGCAGTTTGGCAGGGATAAACAATGAGCAGTTCTTC.

Points on this clone: Other nucleotide sequences from this sample produce the same CDR3. The V call is TRBV6-5, the J call TRBJ2-7, with 12 bases that match TRBD1. The CDR3 has 15 amino acids. The germline gives CDR1 MNHEY, CDR2 SVGAGI. J gave up 3 bases and V 3 bases, and 3 bases lay outside the gene matches. CDR3 loop: CASSYGTGGYYEQYF. The CDR3 region has the DNA TGTGCCAGCAGTTATGGGACAGGGGGCTACTACGAGCAGTACTTC.

The gene calls are TRBV29-1 and TRBJ2-1; the D gene is possibly TRBD2 (6 bases). The CDR3 spans 15 residues. V was pared by 3 bases and J by 3 bases, with 15 bases between. Germline assignment: CDR1 SQVTM and CDR2 ANQGSEA. The CDR3 is CSVEFLRGNYNEQFF. CDR3 sequence (DNA): TGCAGCGTTGAGTTCCTTCGCGGGAACTACAATGAGCAGTTCTTC.

This chain connects TRBV19 to TRBJ2-7, with D uncertain. Between the trimmed V and J ends, which lost 5 bases and 2 bases, there was a span of 10 bases. This CDR3 is built from 13 residues. Germline assignment: CDR1 LNHDA and CDR2 SQIVND (reference sequence). The CDR3 region has the DNA TGTGCCAGTAGTTGGGGTCTTACCTACGAGCAGTACTTC. It is translated as CASSWGLTYEQYF.

This clone was counted only a few times. This chain uses TRBV4-1 with TRBJ2-2; 11 bases fit TRBD2. In germline, CDR1 is MGHRA, CDR2 YSYEKL. J gave up 6 bases and V 4 bases, and 7 bases lay outside the gene matches. There are 16 residues in the CDR3. In DNA, the CDR3 is TGCGCCAGCAGCCTAATAGCGGGAGGGCCTCCCGGGGAGCTGTTTTTT. Amino acids: CASSLIAGGPPGELFF.

CDR3 sequence (DNA): TGTGCCAGCAGTGAAGACAGATACGAGCAGTACTTC. Translation gives CASSEDRYEQYF. The rearrangement joins TRBV2 to TRBJ2-7; D ambiguous. This CDR3 comprises 12 residues. Deletions cut 1 base from V and 4 bases from J, with 5 bases between. Germline assignment: CDR1 SNHLY and CDR2 FYNNEI. Filled out from reference TRBV2 and TRBJ2-7, the complete variable domain reads EPEVTQTPSHQVTQMGQEVILRCVPISNHLYFYWYRQILGQKVEFLVSFYNNEISEKSEIFDDQFSVERPDGSNFTLKIRSTKLEDSAMYFCASSEDRYEQYFGPGTRLTVT.

This clone was counted between two and nine times. The J gene is TRBJ2-2, the V gene TRBV5-4; 14 bases align to TRBD2. The V segment lost 4 bases and the J segment 5 bases; nucleotides outside the gene matches: 13. In germline, CDR1 is SGHNT, CDR2 YYREEE (reference sequence). The CDR3 sequence is 19 residues long. In DNA, the CDR3 is TGTGCCAGCAGCCCCCGACTAGCGGGGGGGGGTATTGGGACCGGGGAGCTGTTTTTT. It encodes CASSPRLAGGGIGTGELFF.

This sequence joins TRBV27 and TRBJ2-3; D perhaps matches TRBD2 (6 bases). The CDR3 totals 13 residues. With 6 bases removed from V and 4 bases from J, the gap between germline ends came to 11 bases. Germline CDR1 MNHEY, CDR2 SMNVEV (reference sequence). The DNA of the CDR3 is TGTGCCAGCAGATCTCTAGCGCCAGATACGCAGTATTTT. It encodes CASRSLAPDTQYF.

V is TRBV19 and J is TRBJ2-3, with a possible D match to TRBD2 (5 bases). Germline CDR1 is LNHDA and CDR2 is SQIVND (reference sequence). V was trimmed by 3 bases and J by 1 base, leaving 8 bases between them. This CDR3 spans 14 amino acids. As DNA, the CDR3 is TGTGCCAGTAGTATCTGGCGGGGCACAGATACGCAGTATTTT. Residues: CASSIWRGTDTQYF. The variable domain in full, with the rest retrieved from reference TRBV19 and TRBJ2-3, is DGGITQSPKYLFRKEGQNVTLSCEQNLNHDAMYWYRQDPGQGLRLIYYSQIVNDFQKGDIAEGYSVSREKKESFPLTVTSAQKNPTAFYLCASSIWRGTDTQYFGPGTRLTVL.

V gene TRBV5-6 combines with J gene TRBJ1-1; D may be TRBD1 (5 bases). Trimming pared 2 bases from V and 0 bases from J, leaving 8 bases between. The CDR3 loop spans 14 amino acids. From germline, CDR1 is SGHDT and CDR2 YYEEEE. The CDR3 nucleotides are TGTGCCAGCAGCTTAGACAGCATGAACACTGAAGCTTTCTTT. It encodes CASSLDSMNTEAFF.

The gene calls are TRBV29-1 and TRBJ1-2; D uncertain. Germline assignment: CDR1 SQVTM and CDR2 ANQGSEA. This CDR3 spans 14 amino acids. V was cut by 0 bases and J by 8 bases, with 16 bases left in between. The CDR3 nucleotides read TGCAGCGTTGAAGATATTAGAGGAAATAGCGGCTACACCTTC. Translation gives CSVEDIRGNSGYTF.

The chain combines TRBV6-5 with TRBJ2-5; D is uncertain. Trimming took off 6 bases at V and 5 bases at J, with 7 bases between the two ends. Germline CDR1 reads MNHEY; CDR2 reads SVGAGI. The length of the CDR3 is 11 residues. As DNA, the CDR3 is TGTGCCAGCAGCCTCGGGGAGACCCAGTACTTC. It specifies CASSLGETQYF.